This T cell receptor beta chain is drawn from a study of T-cell reconstitution after alpha-beta-depleted transplantation in children. V lost 5 bases and J lost 10; bases outside the gene matches: 8. CDR3 length equals 13 residues. Per germline, CDR1 SQVTM and CDR2 ANQGSEA. This clonotype was recorded at least ten times. This sample's TCRbeta library carried unique molecular identifier barcodes. MiXCR, run by TCRdb on the PCR reads, gives a single entry per CDR3 protein. The table records approximately 640,000 distinct CDR3 sequences, over 15% of them present only once. V usage is TRBV29-1 and J usage is TRBJ1-6, with 7 positions matching TRBD1. This clonotype originated in a human donor who donated a stem cell graft to a child with acute myeloid leukemia. Here the sequenced sample was PBMCs from the stem cell graft donor, taken from the stem cell graft. CDR3: CSVLTGFGSPLHF. The CDR3 DNA sequence: TGCAGCGTTTTGACAGGGTTTGGATCACCCCTCCACTTT.